This record covers a single T cell receptor beta chain. What it binds is unknown. This sample was taken from a study of CXCR3-negative and CXCR3-positive naive CD8 T cells. Study-level results: Researchers reported similar TRBV-TRBJ usage in naive CXCR3-negative and CXCR3-positive cells, though memory differed. Memory CD8+ cells showed much lower diversity, while both naive subsets displayed comparably high diversity. CXCR3 levels fell partly with cryopreservation; most assays relied on fresh PBMCs. Naive subsets did not differ in surface CD5, and TRB CDR3 properties served to infer TCR strength.

Germline V CDR1 and CDR2: LGHDT, YNNKEL (reference sequence). This CDR3 region has 14 residues. UMI-labeled TRB cDNA libraries were prepared by 5' RACE. After re-calling the 5' RACE reads, TCRdb lists one entry per CDR3 protein, DNA absent. The sample has 7,900 or so distinct CDR3 sequences, and its top ten clones hold more than 2%. The gene calls are TRBV3-1 and TRBJ2-5. Sequencing was performed on naive CXCR3- CD8+ T cells from blood. Regarding subset: CD45RO-CCR7+CD27+CD95- naive CD8+ T cells lacking CXCR3 (TNR3-). The sequence came from a human donor in good health. Some clones in this sample may be carry-over from other donors' samples. CDR3: CASSPVGLTETQYF.